This T cell receptor (beta chain) was observed in a study of T cells in Graves' hyperthyroidism and ophthalmopathy (dated 2019 in TCRdb). Looking at the study overall: Peripheral blood was collected at initial diagnosis, before any treatment. TCR V-J signatures able to tell the groups apart were searched for in a discovery cohort of 100 patients, of whom more than 40 had Graves' ophthalmopathy and around 58 had stable Graves' hyperthyroidism. Prospective prediction of ophthalmopathy was tested in an independent validation cohort consisting of roughly 20 hyperthyroidism patients and some 16 patients who later progressed to ophthalmopathy. For training and testing, the roughly 100 patients in the discovery cohort were randomly divided in a 7:3 ratio. The study also compared thyroid tissue and blood T-cell repertoires from about six Graves' hyperthyroidism patients. After sampling, hyperthyroidism patients received methimazole starting at 30 mg daily, and ophthalmopathy patients received high-dose intravenous methylprednisolone. TCR Vbeta CDR3 sequencing of some 140 peripheral blood samples (over 40 ophthalmopathy, 75 hyperthyroidism and approximately 17 progressor patients) is reported in the paper. What the authors observed across the whole study: Most expanded thyroid clonotypes (frequency above 0.001) were also found in blood, which suggests that blood repertoires may mirror thyroid immune responses. Ophthalmopathy was separated from stable hyperthyroidism by a 13 V-J signature model, with 85% to 90% sensitivity and about 81% specificity obtained in cross-validation and 80%/75% obtained in testing. During validation, the model predicted progression to ophthalmopathy a median of approximately six months ahead of onset, with 60% to 71% sensitivity and around 72% specificity. No statistical method was used to set the sample size in advance, and investigators knew the group allocation.

Moderately to severely active disease, a Clinical Activity Score of at least 3, a NOSPECS grade of at least 4, and a duration under 3 months were present in ophthalmopathy patients. Any patient with an uncontrolled infection, another autoimmune disease, pregnancy or lactation was excluded. Diagnoses were established on the basis of clinical symptoms, serum thyroxine and TRAb, thyroid ultrasound, and orbital computed tomography. Ficoll-Paque density gradient centrifugation was used to isolate PBMCs from around 10 ml of fresh peripheral blood. Total RNA was extracted using Trizol reagent, and RNA quality was assessed on an Agilent 2100 Bioanalyzer. The germline V gene supplies CDR1 SGDLS and CDR2 YYNGEE. The CDR3 contains 12 residues, cysteine and phenylalanine counted. Just the 36-base CDR3 DNA is kept, in frame starting at base 1. V is shortened by 2 bases, J by 6 bases, and the region joining them spans 9 bases.

Turning to this clonotype: Its antigen is still unknown. Per-base qualities were not stored, and no clone one base away is much larger.

The TCR beta CDR3 regions were amplified from RNA transcripts. For the first round of RT-PCR on the TCR CDR3, the HTBI primer set was used together with the Qiagen OneStep RT-PCR kit. A second multiplex PCR round built the libraries, followed by size selection and purification. The libraries were sequenced on an Illumina HiSeq2000 using paired-end 100 bp reads. Per the original workflow: SOAPnuke was used to process the raw data, throwing out any read that contained adapters or uncalled bases, had a mean Phred below 15, or lacked an exact constant-primer or identifier match. COPE v1.2.5 was used to merge high-quality paired reads, and clonotypes were defined as unique nucleotide sequences. MiTCR v1.1 was used to align the clonotypes against IMGT TRBV, TRBD and TRBJ reference segments. The analysis included only V-J combinations with a frequency above 0.0001, which together covered roughly 99% of the repertoires. The TCS score was defined as the ratio of F50 (clonal expansion) to E x V (chaos), calculated using BLOSUM62-based TCRdist between CDR3 peptides within each V-J. Welch's t-statistics and random forest reduced roughly 540 V-J features to around 14, which were used in a naive Bayes classifier (R e1071). The Morisita-Horn index was used to measure how similar the thyroid and blood repertoires were. Using fastp at Q25 and MiXCR, TCRdb reprocessed the public reads and kept productive beta chains. Under each unique CDR3 protein, matching rows form one entry showing the most common genes and DNA. TCRdb's processing, not the authors' own work, is the source of the V and J calls. Across this sample there are about 59,000 distinct CDR3 sequences, with 53% seen only once. 2.5% to 3.5% of the sample goes to the ten largest clones.

Here the chain combines TRBV9 and TRBJ2-7, with TRBD2 as a weak D call on 6 bases. The receptor was isolated from a woman aged 55-70 years with Graves' ophthalmopathy. Sequencing input: blood. DNA sequence: TGTGCCAGCAGCGTCGGAGGGACCGAGCAGTACTTC. Its product reads: CASSVGGTEQYF.